The T cell receptor (beta chain) under discussion was sequenced for a study of blood T cell repertoires in COVID-19. For the study at large: Material from acute and convalescent COVID-19 was sourced from the United States, Italy and Spain. PBMCs, B-cell-depleted T cells, or T cells were the source of the cDNA or gDNA that made up the material.

In the study's own analysis: Estimation of nucleated cell counts relied on the amplification of reference gene primers. Using immunoSEQ multiplex PCR, the repertoire was profiled, and TCRdb retains in-frame clones only, with some absent. The D gene and trimming were derived from the DNA, and the V and J assignments and clone size from that table. Of roughly 180,000 clones detected, more than 75% appear once; the ten largest clones hold roughly 8.6%. Germline CDR1 and CDR2: SEHNR and FQNEAQ (reference sequence). This CDR3 spans 18 amino acids. With V trimmed by 5 bases and J by 0 bases, 10 bases remained unmatched.

The sequenced sample was peripheral blood. The receptor was isolated from a woman aged 50 to 60 with active or convalescent COVID-19. J is TRBJ1-3 and V is TRBV7-9, with TRBD1 matching 10 bases. The CDR3 spells CASSTDRGRPLSGNTIYF. The CDR3 DNA is TGTGCCAGCAGCACAGACAGGGGGCGGCCTCTCTCTGGAAACACCATATATTTT.